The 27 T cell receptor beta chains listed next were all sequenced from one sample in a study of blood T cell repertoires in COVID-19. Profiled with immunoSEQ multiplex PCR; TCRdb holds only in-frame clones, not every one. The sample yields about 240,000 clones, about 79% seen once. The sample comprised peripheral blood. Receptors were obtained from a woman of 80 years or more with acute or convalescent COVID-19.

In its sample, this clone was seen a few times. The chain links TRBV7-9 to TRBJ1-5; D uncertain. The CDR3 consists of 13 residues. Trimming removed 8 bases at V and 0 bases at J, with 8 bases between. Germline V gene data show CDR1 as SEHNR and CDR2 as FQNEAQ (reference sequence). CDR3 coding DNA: TGTGCCAGCGGCCAATATAGCAATCAGCCCCAGCATTTT. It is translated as CASGQYSNQPQHF.

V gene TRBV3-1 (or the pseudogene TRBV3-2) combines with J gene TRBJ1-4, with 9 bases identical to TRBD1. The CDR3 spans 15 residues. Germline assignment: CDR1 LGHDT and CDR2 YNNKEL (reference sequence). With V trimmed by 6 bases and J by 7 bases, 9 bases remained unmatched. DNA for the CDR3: TGTGCCAGCAGTGAACAGGGGGCCTTGGGTGAAAAACTGTTTTTT. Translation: CASSEQGALGEKLFF.

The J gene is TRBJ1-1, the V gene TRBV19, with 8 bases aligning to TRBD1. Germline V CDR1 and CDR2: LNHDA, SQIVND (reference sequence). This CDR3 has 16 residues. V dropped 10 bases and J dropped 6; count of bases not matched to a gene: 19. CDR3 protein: CATSSISRTGYPEAFF. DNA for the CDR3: TGTGCCACAAGTAGTATATCCCGGACAGGGTACCCTGAAGCTTTCTTT.

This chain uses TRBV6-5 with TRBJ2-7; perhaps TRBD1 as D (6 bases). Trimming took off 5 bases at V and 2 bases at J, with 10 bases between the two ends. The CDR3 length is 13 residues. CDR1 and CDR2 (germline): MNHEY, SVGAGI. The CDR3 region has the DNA TGTGCCAGCAGTAAACAGGGTACCTACGAGCAGTACTTC. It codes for CASSKQGTYEQYF.

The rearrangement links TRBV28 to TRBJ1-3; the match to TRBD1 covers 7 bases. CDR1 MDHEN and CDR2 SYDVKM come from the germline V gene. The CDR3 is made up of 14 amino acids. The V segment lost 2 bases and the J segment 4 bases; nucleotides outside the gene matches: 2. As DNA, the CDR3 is TGTGCCAGCAGTTTAACAGGGGTGGGAAACACCATATATTTT. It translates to CASSLTGVGNTIYF.

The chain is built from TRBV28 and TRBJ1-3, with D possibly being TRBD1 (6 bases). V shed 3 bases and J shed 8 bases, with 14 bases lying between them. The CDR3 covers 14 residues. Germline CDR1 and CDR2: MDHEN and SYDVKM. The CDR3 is CASSFPGRGDTIYF. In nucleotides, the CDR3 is TGTGCCAGCAGTTTTCCGGGCAGGGGTGACACCATATATTTT.

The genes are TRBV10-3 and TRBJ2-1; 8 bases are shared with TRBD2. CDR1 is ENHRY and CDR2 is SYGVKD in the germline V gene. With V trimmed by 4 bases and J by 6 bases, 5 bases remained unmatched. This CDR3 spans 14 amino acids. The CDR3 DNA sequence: TGTGCCATCAGTGGAGTAGCGGGGCCCAATGAGCAGTTCTTC. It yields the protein CAISGVAGPNEQFF.

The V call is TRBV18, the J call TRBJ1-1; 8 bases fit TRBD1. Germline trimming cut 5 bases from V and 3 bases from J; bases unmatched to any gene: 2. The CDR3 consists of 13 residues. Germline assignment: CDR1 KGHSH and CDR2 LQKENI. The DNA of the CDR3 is TGTGCCAGCTCAGGACAGGGAGACACTGAAGCTTTCTTT. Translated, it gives CASSGQGDTEAFF.

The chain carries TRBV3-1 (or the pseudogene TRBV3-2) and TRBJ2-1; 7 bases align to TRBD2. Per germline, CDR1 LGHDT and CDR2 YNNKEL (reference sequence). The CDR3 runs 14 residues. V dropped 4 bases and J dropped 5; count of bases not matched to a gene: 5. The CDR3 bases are TGTGCCAGCAGCCCGGTCGGGGGGAACAATGAGCAGTTCTTC. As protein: CASSPVGGNNEQFF.

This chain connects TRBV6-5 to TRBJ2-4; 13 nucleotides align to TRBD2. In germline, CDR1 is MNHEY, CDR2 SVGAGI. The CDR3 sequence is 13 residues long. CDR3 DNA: TGTGCAACTAGCGGGGGGGGTCTAAACATTCAGTACTTC. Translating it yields CATSGGGLNIQYF.

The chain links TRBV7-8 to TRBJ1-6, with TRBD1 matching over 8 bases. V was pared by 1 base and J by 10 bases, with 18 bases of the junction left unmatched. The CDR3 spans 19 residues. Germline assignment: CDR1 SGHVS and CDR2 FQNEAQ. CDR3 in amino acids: CASSLVAPKGTGGPSPLHF. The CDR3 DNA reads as TGTGCCAGCAGCTTAGTGGCCCCAAAAGGGACAGGAGGTCCCTCACCCCTCCACTTT.

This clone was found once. The CDR3 here is CATSGMDSQETQYF. CDR3 DNA: TGTGCCACCAGTGGGATGGACAGCCAAGAGACCCAGTACTTC. The chain combines TRBV24-1 with TRBJ2-5; D might be TRBD1 (6 bases). The CDR3 is 14 amino acids. The germline CDR1 and CDR2 sequences are KGHDR and SFDVKD. V was shortened by 5 bases and J by 1 base, with 10 bases between the two germline ends.

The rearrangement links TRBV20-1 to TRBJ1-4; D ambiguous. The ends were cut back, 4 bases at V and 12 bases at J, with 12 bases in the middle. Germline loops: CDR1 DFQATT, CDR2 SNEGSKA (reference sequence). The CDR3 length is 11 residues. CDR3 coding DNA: TGCAGTGCTACCTGGGTGGCGGAACTGTTTTTT. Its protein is CSATWVAELFF.

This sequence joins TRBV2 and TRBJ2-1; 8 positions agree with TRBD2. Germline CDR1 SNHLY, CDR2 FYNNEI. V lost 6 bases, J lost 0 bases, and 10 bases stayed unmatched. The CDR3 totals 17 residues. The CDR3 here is CASRPRGGPSSYNEQFF. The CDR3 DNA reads TGTGCCAGCAGGCCACGGGGGGGCCCCAGCTCCTACAATGAGCAGTTCTTC.

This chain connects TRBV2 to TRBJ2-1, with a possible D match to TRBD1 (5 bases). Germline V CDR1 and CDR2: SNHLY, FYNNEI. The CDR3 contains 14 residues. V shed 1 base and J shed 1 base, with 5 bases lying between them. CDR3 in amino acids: CASSEGQSYNEQFF. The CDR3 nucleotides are TGTGCCAGCAGTGAAGGACAGTCCTACAATGAGCAGTTCTTC.

For the CDR3, the DNA is TGTGCCAGCAGCCCATCCTTAGTGAGCTCCTACAATGAGCAGTTCTTC. Protein sequence: CASSPSLVSSYNEQFF. V gene TRBV7-9 combines with J gene TRBJ2-1; no firm D call. Between the trimmed V and J ends, which lost 5 bases and 0 bases, there was a span of 14 bases. CDR1 is SEHNR and CDR2 is FQNEAQ in the germline V gene (reference sequence). The CDR3 extends over 16 amino acids.

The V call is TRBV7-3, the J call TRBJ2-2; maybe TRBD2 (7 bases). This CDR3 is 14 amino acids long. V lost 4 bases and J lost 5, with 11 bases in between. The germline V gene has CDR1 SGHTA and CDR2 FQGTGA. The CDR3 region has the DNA TGTGCCAGCAGCTCCGGGGGGCCTACCGGGGAGCTGTTTTTT. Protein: CASSSGGPTGELFF.

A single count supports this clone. The CDR3 nucleotides read TGTGCCAGCCGGGCCCCGGGGGAGAATAATTCACCCCTCCACTTT. It specifies CASRAPGENNSPLHF. V and J are TRBV6-5 and TRBJ1-6; D may be TRBD1 (5 bases). The CDR3 covers 15 residues. CDR1 MNHEY and CDR2 SVGAGI come from the germline V gene. The V and J ends lost 8 bases and 5 bases respectively, with 16 bases between them.

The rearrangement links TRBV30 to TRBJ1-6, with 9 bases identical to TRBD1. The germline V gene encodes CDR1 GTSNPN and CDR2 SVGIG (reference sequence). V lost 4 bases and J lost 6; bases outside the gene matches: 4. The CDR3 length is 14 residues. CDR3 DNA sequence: TGTGCCTGGAATACAGGGGGCTCTAATTCACCCCTCCACTTT. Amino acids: CAWNTGGSNSPLHF.

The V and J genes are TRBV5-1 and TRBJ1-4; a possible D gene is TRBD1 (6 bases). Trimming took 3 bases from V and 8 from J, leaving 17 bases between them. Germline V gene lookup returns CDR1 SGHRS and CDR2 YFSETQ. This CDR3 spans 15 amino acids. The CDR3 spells CASSYYRDTSEKLFF. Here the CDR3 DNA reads TGCGCCAGCAGCTACTACCGGGACACATCGGAAAAACTGTTTTTT.

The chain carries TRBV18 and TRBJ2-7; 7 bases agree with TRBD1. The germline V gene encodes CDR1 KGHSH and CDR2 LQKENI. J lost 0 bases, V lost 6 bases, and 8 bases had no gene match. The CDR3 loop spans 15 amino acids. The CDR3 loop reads CASSPGRQGSYEQYF. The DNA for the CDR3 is TGTGCCAGCTCCCCAGGGAGACAGGGCTCCTACGAGCAGTACTTC.

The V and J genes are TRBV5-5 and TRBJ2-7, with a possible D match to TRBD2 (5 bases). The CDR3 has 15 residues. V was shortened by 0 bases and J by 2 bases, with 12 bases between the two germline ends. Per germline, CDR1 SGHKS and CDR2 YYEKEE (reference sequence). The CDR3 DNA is TGTGCCAGCAGCTTGGCGGGGTGGGGTCCCTACGAGCAGTACTTC. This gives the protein CASSLAGWGPYEQYF.

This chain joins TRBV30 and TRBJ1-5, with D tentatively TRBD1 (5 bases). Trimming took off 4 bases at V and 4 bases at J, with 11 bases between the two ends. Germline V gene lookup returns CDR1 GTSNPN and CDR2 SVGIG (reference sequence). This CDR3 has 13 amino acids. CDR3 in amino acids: CAWTGGVNQPQHF. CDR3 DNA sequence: TGTGCCTGGACTGGGGGGGTTAATCAGCCCCAGCATTTT.

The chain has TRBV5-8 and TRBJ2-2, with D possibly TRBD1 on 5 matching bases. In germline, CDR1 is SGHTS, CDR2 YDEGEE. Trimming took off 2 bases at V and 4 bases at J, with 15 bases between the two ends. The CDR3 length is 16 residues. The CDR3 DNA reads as TGTGCCAGCAGCTTCGACAGCACCGCTTCCACCGGGGAGCTGTTTTTT. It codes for CASSFDSTASTGELFF.

The CDR3 loop is CASSLAAGWSYEQYF. Here the CDR3 DNA reads TGTGCCAGCAGCTTGGCAGCAGGGTGGTCCTACGAGCAGTACTTC. V gene TRBV5-5 combines with J gene TRBJ2-7; the D gene is possibly TRBD1 (5 bases). V was cut by 0 bases and J by 1 base, with 11 bases left in between. The CDR3 is made up of 15 amino acids. Germline V gene lookup returns CDR1 SGHKS and CDR2 YYEKEE (reference sequence).

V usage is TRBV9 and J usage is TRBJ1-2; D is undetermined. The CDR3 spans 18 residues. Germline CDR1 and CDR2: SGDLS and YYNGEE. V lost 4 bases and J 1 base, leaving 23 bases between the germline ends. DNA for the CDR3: TGTGCCAGCAGCCCCCACACGCCCGGAGGGAAAAGTAACTATGGCTACACCTTC. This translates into CASSPHTPGGKSNYGYTF. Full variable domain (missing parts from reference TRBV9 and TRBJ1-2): DSGVTQTPKHLITATGQRVTLRCSPRSGDLSVYWYQQSLDQGLQFLIQYYNGEERAKGNILERFSAQQFPDLHSELNLSSLELGDSALYFCASSPHTPGGKSNYGYTFGSGTRLTVV.

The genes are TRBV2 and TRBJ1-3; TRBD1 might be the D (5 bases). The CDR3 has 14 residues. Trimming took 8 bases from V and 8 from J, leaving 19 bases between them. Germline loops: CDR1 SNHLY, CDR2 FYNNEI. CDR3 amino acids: CASSPLSGGDTIYF. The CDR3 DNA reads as TGTGCCAGCTCCCCCCTGTCTGGGGGGGACACCATATATTTT.